These 15 T cell receptor beta chains were sequenced from one sample in a study of T cells after yellow fever vaccination (dated by TCRdb to the late 2010s). Sample treatment or condition, as interpreted from the label and publication: live attenuated yellow fever vaccine strain. Receptors were amplified or captured by 5' RACE. Sequencing instrument: Illumina NovaSeq 6000. The public reads were reprocessed in TCRdb via fastp at Q25 and MiXCR, keeping in-frame beta chains. CDR3 protein duplicates are merged, each entry listing the most common genes and DNA. Counted in this sample were 350,000 to 450,000 distinct CDR3 sequences; roughly 20% of them appeared once. Of the sample, roughly 19% falls within the top ten clones. Sequenced material: PBMCs, taken before the yellow fever booster vaccination. The receptors shown here come from a man between 18 and 35 years old who received the YFV17D yellow fever vaccine.

V usage is TRBV6-1 and J usage is TRBJ1-2, with D perhaps TRBD1 (5 bases). Germline V gives CDR1 MNHNS, CDR2 SASEGT. The germline V and J ends were trimmed by 3 bases and 4 bases, with 15 bases remaining between them. The CDR3 extends over 15 amino acids. CDR3 DNA sequence: TGTGCCAGCAGTGATTCCCGGGACGGAGCCTATGGCTACACCTTC. Protein: CASSDSRDGAYGYTF.

This clonotype was detected only a few times. The chain links TRBV27 to TRBJ1-6, with D possibly being TRBD1 (5 bases). V lost 4 bases and J 7 bases, leaving 14 bases between the germline ends. The CDR3 extends over 15 amino acids. Germline V gene sequence: CDR1 MNHEY, CDR2 SMNVEV (reference sequence). The CDR3 spells CASSSAGGGNSPLHF. In DNA, the CDR3 is TGTGCCAGCAGTTCCGCCGGGGGAGGCAATTCACCCCTCCACTTT.

This clonotype was seen more than once but under ten times. The chain recombines TRBV7-2 with TRBJ2-3; tentative D call: TRBD1 (7 bases). V was trimmed by 3 bases and J by 11 bases, leaving 12 bases between them. Germline lookup yields CDR1 SGHTA and CDR2 FQGNSA. This CDR3 is 12 amino acids long. CDR3 in DNA: TGTGCCAGCAGCTTCTCCCAGGGGGGGCAGTATTTT. It translates to CASSFSQGGQYF.

The sample holds a few counts of this clonotype. The rearrangement links TRBV20-1 to TRBJ2-5, with 10 bases fitting TRBD2. V dropped 5 bases and J dropped 0; count of bases not matched to a gene: 9. CDR3 size: 16 residues. The germline gives CDR1 DFQATT, CDR2 SNEGSKA (reference sequence). CDR3 sequence: CSAPRQRGGYQETQYF. The CDR3 DNA sequence: TGCAGTGCTCCGAGGCAGCGGGGGGGATACCAAGAGACCCAGTACTTC.

This clonotype was counted between two and nine times. CDR3: CASSQSGYTDTQYF. In DNA form, the CDR3 reads TGCGCCAGCAGCCAATCCGGGTACACAGATACGCAGTATTTT. This chain links TRBV4-1 with TRBJ2-3; D not resolved. Germline assignment: CDR1 MGHRA and CDR2 YSYEKL. V was clipped by 2 bases and J by 2 bases, with 8 bases between them. The CDR3 contains 14 residues.

There are many counts of this clonotype. The J gene is TRBJ1-1, the V gene TRBV20-1; no clear D gene. This CDR3 is built from 12 residues. CDR1 and CDR2 (germline): DFQATT, SNEGSKA (reference sequence). Trimming cost V 6 bases and J 5 bases, with 13 bases left between them. The CDR3 DNA reads TGCAGTGCCCCGGATGGTAAGACTGAAGCTTTCTTT. This sequence encodes CSAPDGKTEAFF.

In this sample, this clonotype turned up a few times. V usage is TRBV18 and J usage is TRBJ1-1; TRBD1 agrees at 10 bases. Germline lookup yields CDR1 KGHSH and CDR2 LQKENI. Losses at the gene ends were 6 bases for V and 4 bases for J; bases not matched to a gene: 8. The CDR3 spans 15 residues. DNA for the CDR3: TGTGCCAGCTCCTCCGACAGGGGGCTCAGCACTGAAGCTTTCTTT. Translation gives CASSSDRGLSTEAFF.

This sequence joins TRBV12-3 or TRBV12-4 and TRBJ2-7; TRBD1 matches at 8 bases. V lost 4 bases and J lost 3; bases outside the gene matches: 8. This CDR3 is built from 15 residues. The CDR3: CASSSRDRGLYEQYF. In nucleotides, the CDR3 is TGTGCCAGCAGTTCTCGAGACAGGGGCCTCTACGAGCAGTACTTC.

The table lists this clonotype with a few counts. The V gene is TRBV27, the J gene TRBJ1-2; no clear D gene. The CDR3 has 12 residues. Germline loops: CDR1 MNHEY, CDR2 SMNVEV (reference sequence). Trimming took off 4 bases at V and 7 bases at J, with 10 bases between the two ends. Written as DNA, the CDR3 is TGTGCCAGCAGTTCCCCTCCCGGTGGCTACACCTTC. Translated, it gives CASSSPPGGYTF.

This sequence joins TRBV3-1 and TRBJ2-5, with TRBD2 as a possible D gene (5 bases). Germline lookup yields CDR1 LGHDT and CDR2 YNNKEL (reference sequence). Deletions cut 0 bases from V and 0 bases from J, with 8 bases between. The CDR3 sequence is 15 residues long. DNA of the CDR3: TGTGCCAGCAGCCAAGATCAGGACTACCAAGAGACCCAGTACTTC. Encoded protein: CASSQDQDYQETQYF.

In its sample, this clonotype was seen many times. The V call is TRBV5-1, the J call TRBJ2-1; 7 positions match TRBD1. V lost 2 bases and J lost 9; bases outside the gene matches: 8. Germline V gives CDR1 SGHRS, CDR2 YFSETQ. The CDR3 has 14 amino acids. The CDR3 DNA reads TGCGCCAGCAGCTTCCAACAGGGGTCGGGTGAGCAGTTCTTC. Its translation: CASSFQQGSGEQFF.

Only a few counts were recorded for this clonotype. The genes are TRBV28 and TRBJ1-3, with D possibly TRBD1 on 6 matching bases. The CDR3 consists of 14 residues. CDR1 is MDHEN, CDR2 SYDVKM, per germline. V shed 7 bases and J shed 4 bases, with 14 bases lying between them. CDR3 in DNA: TGTGCCAGCATATACCAGGGGAACGGAAACACCATATATTTT. It encodes CASIYQGNGNTIYF.

J is TRBJ2-4 and V is TRBV7-8, with 8 bases lining up with TRBD2. CDR1 and CDR2 from the germline V gene are SGHVS and FQNEAQ. This CDR3 spans 20 amino acids. Trimming took 2 bases from V and 0 from J; bases not matched to a gene: 15. The CDR3 DNA reads TGTGCCAGCAGCTTAACGAGAGTTGGCGGGGGGTACCTAGCCAAAAACATTCAGTACTTC. Translating gives CASSLTRVGGGYLAKNIQYF.

The chain carries TRBV6-1 and TRBJ2-7; 10 bases are shared with TRBD1. The CDR3 has 12 amino acids. V lost 8 bases and J lost 13; bases outside the gene matches: 11. Germline V CDR1 and CDR2: MNHNS, SASEGT. Written as DNA, the CDR3 is TGTGCCAGCCGGGGGACAGGGGATACTATCTACGTC. Amino acids: CASRGTGDTIYV.

V is TRBV7-2 and J is TRBJ1-4; a possible D gene is TRBD1 (6 bases). Trimming pared 3 bases from V and 13 bases from J, leaving 18 bases between. The CDR3 covers 14 residues. Germline CDR1 and CDR2: SGHTA and FQGNSA. For the CDR3, the DNA is TGTGCCAGCAGCTTGGGTTACAGGGACCCGGGACTGTTTTTT. As protein: CASSLGYRDPGLFF.